The present T cell receptor beta chain was sequenced within a study of shared clonotypes between healthy human individuals. Study in general: Three plates were used per donor for CD4 naive, three for CD4 memory, two for CD8 naive and one for CD8 memory. Findings of the study overall: When naive CD4 clonotypes were compared across a handful of donors, about 4.9% were shared.

Concerning this clone: Its antigen is unknown. Other DNA sequences of this sample code for an identical CDR3.

The method was immunoSEQ multiplex PCR; TCRdb's version includes in-frame clones alone and lacks a portion of them. The sample lists around 2.5 million clones, roughly 93% occurring once. Per the germline V gene, CDR1 is SEHNR and CDR2 is FQNEAQ (reference sequence). The CDR3 loop spans 13 amino acids. V lost 2 bases to trimming and J lost 3 bases, with 7 bases between them. Material: naive CD4+ T cells from PBMCs. Indicated subset: CD45RA+ positively selected. This receptor was identified in a man younger than 35 in good health. Some clones in this sample may be carry-over from other donors' samples. The chain uses TRBV7-9 and TRBJ1-1; no clear D. CDR3 residues: CASSLSADTEAFF. CDR3 nucleotide sequence: TGTGCCAGCAGCTTAAGTGCGGACACTGAAGCTTTCTTT.